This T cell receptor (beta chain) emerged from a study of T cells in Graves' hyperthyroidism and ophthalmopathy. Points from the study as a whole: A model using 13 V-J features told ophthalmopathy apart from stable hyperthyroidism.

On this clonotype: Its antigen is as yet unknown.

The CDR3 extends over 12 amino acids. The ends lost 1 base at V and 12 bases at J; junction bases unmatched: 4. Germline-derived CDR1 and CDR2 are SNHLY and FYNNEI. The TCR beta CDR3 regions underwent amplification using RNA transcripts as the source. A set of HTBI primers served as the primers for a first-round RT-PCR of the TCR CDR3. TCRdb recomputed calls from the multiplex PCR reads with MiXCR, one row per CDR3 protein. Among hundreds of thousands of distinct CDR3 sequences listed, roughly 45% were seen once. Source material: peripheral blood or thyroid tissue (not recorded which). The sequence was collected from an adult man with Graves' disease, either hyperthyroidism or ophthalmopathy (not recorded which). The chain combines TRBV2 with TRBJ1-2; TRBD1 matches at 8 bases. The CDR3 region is CASSEGQGIHTF. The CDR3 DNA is TGTGCCAGCAGTGAAGGACAGGGGATTCACACCTTC.